The next 20 T cell receptor beta chains were all read from a single sample in a study of shared clonotypes between healthy human individuals. Generated by immunoSEQ multiplex PCR, the TCRdb table keeps only in-frame clones and is missing some. This sample has more than 500,000 clones, with about 96% found just once. The sequencing input was naive CD4+ T cells sorted from blood. The subset here: CD45RA+ positively selected. These receptors were collected from a woman in her 30s in good health.

The genes are TRBV27 and TRBJ2-1, with 10 positions matching TRBD2. This CDR3 contains 14 residues. After removal of 0 bases from V and 9 bases from J, the junction contained 2 bases not matched to a gene. Germline CDR1 is MNHEY and CDR2 is SMNVEV (reference sequence). The CDR3 sequence: CASSLSWTSGEQFF. The CDR3 bases are TGTGCCAGCAGTTTATCGTGGACTAGCGGTGAGCAGTTCTTC.

The chain carries TRBV14 and TRBJ1-5; 7 bases agree with TRBD1. With 2 bases clipped from V and 4 bases from J, the junction kept 5 bases outside the gene matches. Germline CDR1 and CDR2: SGHDN and FVKESK. This CDR3 spans 15 amino acids. CDR3 residues: CASSQTGARNQPQHF. The CDR3 DNA reads as TGTGCCAGCAGCCAAACAGGGGCTCGAAATCAGCCCCAGCATTTT. The variable domain in full, completed from reference TRBV14 and TRBJ1-5, reads EAGVTQFPSHSVIEKGQTVTLRCDPISGHDNLYWYRRVMGKEIKFLLHFVKESKQDESGMPNNRFLAERTGGTYSTLKVQPAELEDSGVYFCASSQTGARNQPQHFGDGTRLSIL.

V and J are TRBV2 and TRBJ2-1, with 10 bases aligning to TRBD1. Germline V lookup: CDR1 SNHLY, CDR2 FYNNEI. J was trimmed by 8 bases and V by 3 bases; bases with no gene match: 19. The CDR3 loop spans 19 amino acids. The DNA for the CDR3 is TGTGCCAGCAGTGACGTGTCGGGTTGGGGGACAGGGGTTAGCGATGAGCAGTTCTTC. This gives the protein CASSDVSGWGTGVSDEQFF.

The V gene is TRBV28, the J gene TRBJ2-4; D unclear. With 7 bases removed from V and 2 bases from J, the gap between germline ends came to 15 bases. Germline loops: CDR1 MDHEN, CDR2 SYDVKM. CDR3 length: 15 amino acids. CDR3 sequence: CASTPSGVTKNIQYF. The CDR3 coding sequence is TGTGCCAGCACCCCCAGTGGGGTAACCAAAAACATTCAGTACTTC.

The chain employs TRBV19 and TRBJ1-1, with 9 bases matching TRBD1. Germline loops: CDR1 LNHDA, CDR2 SQIVND (reference sequence). The CDR3 is made up of 14 amino acids. Losses at the gene ends were 9 bases for V and 10 bases for J; bases not matched to a gene: 15. The DNA for the CDR3 is TGTGCCAGCGGACCACAGGGGGCGCGCGGTATAGCTTTCTTT. Its translation is CASGPQGARGIAFF.

The gene calls are TRBV5-1 and TRBJ1-1; a possible D gene is TRBD1 (6 bases). Trimming took off 0 bases at V and 1 base at J, with 10 bases between the two ends. The germline V gene has CDR1 SGHRS and CDR2 YFSETQ. CDR3 size: 15 residues. The CDR3 DNA reads TGCGCCAGCAGCTTGGGGGGGCTACCGAACACTGAAGCTTTCTTT. Translating it yields CASSLGGLPNTEAFF. Drawing the rest from reference TRBV5-1 and TRBJ1-1, the complete variable domain is KAGVTQTPRYLIKTRGQQVTLSCSPISGHRSVSWYQQTPGQGLQFLFEYFSETQRNKGNFPGRFSGRQFSNSRSEMNVSTLELGDSALYLCASSLGGLPNTEAFFGQGTRLTVV.

The V call is TRBV28, the J call TRBJ1-2, with 8 nucleotides matching TRBD1. V was pared by 2 bases and J by 5 bases, with 4 bases of the junction left unmatched. The CDR3 runs 14 residues. Germline CDR1 MDHEN, CDR2 SYDVKM. The CDR3 DNA reads as TGTGCCAGCAGTTTAGACAGGGGACCGTATGGCTACACCTTC. Amino acids: CASSLDRGPYGYTF.

The table lists this clone with a count of one. The chain has TRBV23-1 and TRBJ2-3, with TRBD1 matching 9 bases. TRBV23-1 has ORF status, its function being uncertain. V lost 6 bases to trimming and J lost 6 bases; unmatched junction nucleotides: 10. The CDR3 length is 15 residues. In DNA, the CDR3 is TGCGCCAGCAGCCCGGGACAGGGAATTACGGATACGCAGTATTTT. Its protein is CASSPGQGITDTQYF.

This chain uses TRBV10-1 with TRBJ2-7; D remains ambiguous. V lost 5 bases to trimming and J lost 3 bases, with 11 bases between them. There are 13 residues in the CDR3. The germline V gene has CDR1 WNHNN and CDR2 SYGVQD (reference sequence). CDR3 loop: CASSRTAGYEQYF. Here the CDR3 DNA reads TGCGCCAGCAGTAGGACCGCTGGCTACGAGCAGTACTTC.

Comments on this clone: Within the sample, other DNA sequences also encode this same CDR3. This chain's CDR3 is CASSEQGTSYEQYF. The CDR3 DNA is TGTGCCAGCAGTGAGCAGGGGACTTCCTACGAGCAGTACTTC. The rearrangement joins TRBV2 to TRBJ2-7; D assignment may be TRBD1 or TRBD2 (6 bases each). This CDR3 has 14 residues. Germline V CDR1 and CDR2: SNHLY, FYNNEI. The ends were cut back, 3 bases at V and 1 base at J, with 10 bases in the middle.

V is TRBV5-4 and J is TRBJ1-1, with TRBD1 identical over 7 bases. CDR1 and CDR2 from the germline V gene are SGHNT and YYREEE (reference sequence). The CDR3 consists of 16 residues. Trimming took 1 base from V and 1 from J; bases not matched to a gene: 7. As DNA, the CDR3 is TGTGCCAGCAGCTTGAAGTCAGGGGGTGAGAACACTGAAGCTTTCTTT. It encodes CASSLKSGGENTEAFF.

The rearrangement uses TRBV16 and TRBJ1-5; no firm D call. The germline V gene encodes CDR1 KGHSY and CDR2 FQNENV. The CDR3 runs 18 residues. Trimming removed 0 bases from V and 0 bases from J, with 15 bases in between. Written as DNA, the CDR3 is TGTGCCAGCAGCCAATCAGGGAGTACCCGGTATAGCAATCAGCCCCAGCATTTT. Translated, it gives CASSQSGSTRYSNQPQHF.

Points on this clone: Other DNA sequences in this specimen translate into the identical CDR3. This chain uses TRBV28 with TRBJ2-7; 7 bases are shared with TRBD1. CDR3 length: 13 amino acids. Germline values: CDR1 MDHEN, CDR2 SYDVKM. Germline trimming cut 4 bases from V and 3 bases from J; bases unmatched to any gene: 3. CDR3: CASSSGQDYEQYF. The CDR3 nucleotides are TGTGCCAGCAGTTCCGGACAGGACTACGAGCAGTACTTC.

This sequence joins TRBV6-5 and TRBJ2-5; the D is unclear. CDR1 and CDR2 from the germline V gene are MNHEY and SVGAGI. The V and J ends lost 2 bases and 1 base respectively, with 11 bases between them. This CDR3 has 15 amino acids. Here the CDR3 DNA reads TGTGCCAGCAGTTACACCGGCCGTACCCAAGAGACCCAGTACTTC. This gives the protein CASSYTGRTQETQYF.

V gene TRBV27 combines with J gene TRBJ2-4, with D perhaps matching TRBD2 (6 bases). This CDR3 spans 17 amino acids. V was clipped by 5 bases and J by 0 bases, with 17 bases between them. Germline-derived CDR1 and CDR2 are MNHEY and SMNVEV (reference sequence). The CDR3 DNA is TGTGCCAGCAGTCCAATCCGGGAGAGCCAAGCCAAAAACATTCAGTACTTC. Translated, it gives CASSPIRESQAKNIQYF.

This clone came up once. The J gene is TRBJ2-6, the V gene TRBV18; TRBD1 agrees at 8 bases. V was clipped by 3 bases and J by 6 bases; unmatched bases: 16. In germline, CDR1 is KGHSH, CDR2 LQKENI. There are 19 residues in the CDR3. This CDR3 is CASSPLPVGTGASANVLTF. The CDR3 DNA sequence: TGTGCCAGCTCACCCCTGCCCGTGGGGACAGGTGCATCGGCCAACGTCCTGACTTTC.

This chain connects TRBV27 to TRBJ2-7; TRBD1 aligns across 8 bases. CDR1 is MNHEY and CDR2 is SMNVEV in the germline V gene (reference sequence). Trimming removed 5 bases from V and 0 bases from J; junction bases left unmatched: 12. The CDR3 consists of 17 residues. The CDR3 nucleotides are TGTGCCAGCAGTGCACTCGGGACAGGAAAAAACTCCTACGAGCAGTACTTC. This sequence encodes CASSALGTGKNSYEQYF.

Comment on this clone: In the same sample, other DNA sequences code for this CDR3. The chain joins TRBV28 to TRBJ2-7, with 10 bases aligning to TRBD1. From germline, CDR1 is MDHEN and CDR2 SYDVKM. Trimming removed 6 bases from V and 6 bases from J; junction bases left unmatched: 8. CDR3 length equals 14 residues. DNA of the CDR3: TGTGCCAGCAGCTCCGGGACAGGGGTGTTCGAGCAGTACTTC. This codes for CASSSGTGVFEQYF.

The V and J genes are TRBV14 and TRBJ2-2, with 11 positions matching TRBD2. With V trimmed by 2 bases and J by 6 bases, 14 bases remained unmatched. Per the germline V gene, CDR1 is SGHDN and CDR2 is FVKESK. The CDR3 sequence is 19 residues long. The CDR3 spells CASSQMGWTSGPRSGELFF. DNA of the CDR3: TGTGCCAGCAGCCAAATGGGATGGACTAGCGGGCCCCGGTCCGGGGAGCTGTTTTTT.

The gene calls are TRBV28 and TRBJ2-5; D is possibly TRBD1 (6 bases). The end of the DNA fits TRBJ2-7 better, so the J call may be wrong. The CDR3 spans 15 residues. Germline V gives CDR1 MDHEN, CDR2 SYDVKM. The CDR3 bases are TGTGCCAGCAAGGGGCCGGGACAAAGCTCCTACGAGCAGTACTTC. Its translation: CASKGPGQSSYEQYF.